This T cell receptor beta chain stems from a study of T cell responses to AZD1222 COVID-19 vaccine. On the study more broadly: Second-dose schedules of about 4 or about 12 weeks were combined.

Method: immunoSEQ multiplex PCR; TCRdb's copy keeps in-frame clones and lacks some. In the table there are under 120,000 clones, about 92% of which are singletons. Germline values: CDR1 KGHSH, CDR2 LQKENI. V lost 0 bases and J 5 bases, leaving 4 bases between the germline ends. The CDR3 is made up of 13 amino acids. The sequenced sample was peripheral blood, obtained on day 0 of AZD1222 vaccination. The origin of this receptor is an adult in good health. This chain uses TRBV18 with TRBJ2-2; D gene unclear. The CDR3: CASSPPGTGELFF. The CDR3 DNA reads TGTGCCAGCTCACCACCGGGGACCGGGGAGCTGTTTTTT.